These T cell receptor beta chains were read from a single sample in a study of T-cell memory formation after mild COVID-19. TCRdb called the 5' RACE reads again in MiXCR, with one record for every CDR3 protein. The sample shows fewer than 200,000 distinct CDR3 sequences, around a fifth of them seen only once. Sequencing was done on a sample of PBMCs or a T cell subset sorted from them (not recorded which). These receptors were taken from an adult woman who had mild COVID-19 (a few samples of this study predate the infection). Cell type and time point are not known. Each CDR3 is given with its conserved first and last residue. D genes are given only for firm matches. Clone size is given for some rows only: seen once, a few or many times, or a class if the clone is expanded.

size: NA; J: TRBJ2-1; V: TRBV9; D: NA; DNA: TGTGCCAGCAGCCCCCAAGGTGGAACAGCAGGATACAATGAGCAGTTCTTC; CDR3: CASSPQGGTAGYNEQFF
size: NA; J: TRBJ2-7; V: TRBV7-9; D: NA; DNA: TGTGCCAGCAGCCCCTGGGACACCGGTCACGAGCAGTACTTC; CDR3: CASSPWDTGHEQYF
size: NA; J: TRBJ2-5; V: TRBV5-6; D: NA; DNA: TGTGCCAGCAGCGGGCTTACAGGGAGGGTCCAAGAGACCCAGTACTTC; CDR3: CASSGLTGRVQETQYF
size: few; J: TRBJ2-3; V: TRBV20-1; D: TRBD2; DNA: TGCAGTGCTTCACTCGGACTAGCGGGGGGGCTTGGCACAGATACGCAGTATTTT; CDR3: CSASLGLAGGLGTDTQYF
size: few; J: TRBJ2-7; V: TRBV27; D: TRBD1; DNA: TGTGCCAGCAGTTTTGGGGACAGTGCCTACGAGCAGTACTTC; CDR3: CASSFGDSAYEQYF
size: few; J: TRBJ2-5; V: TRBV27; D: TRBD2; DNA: TGTGCCAGCAGGACTAGCGGGGGGTTGGAGACCCAGTACTTC; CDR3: CASRTSGGLETQYF
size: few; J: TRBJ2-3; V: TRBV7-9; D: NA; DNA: TGTGCCAGCAGCTTATGGCTAGACGTTTATACGCAGTATTTT; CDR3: CASSLWLDVYTQYF
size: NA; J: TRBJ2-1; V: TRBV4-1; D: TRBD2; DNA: TGCGCCAGCAGCCAAGAGGGCGGGAGCATCAATGAGCAGTTCTTC; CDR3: CASSQEGGSINEQFF
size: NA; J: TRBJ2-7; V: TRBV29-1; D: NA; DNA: TGCAGCGTCCTCCAGGGGCTAGGCGAGCAGTACTTC; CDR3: CSVLQGLGEQYF
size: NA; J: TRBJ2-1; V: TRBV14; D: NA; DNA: TGTGCCAGCAGCCAAGACAGGGTGAATGAGCAGTTCTTC; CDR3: CASSQDRVNEQFF
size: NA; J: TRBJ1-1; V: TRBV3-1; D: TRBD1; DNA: TGTGCCAGCAGCCAAGGGCCGGTTCTGGGGACAGAGGGAGCTTTCTTT; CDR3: CASSQGPVLGTEGAFF
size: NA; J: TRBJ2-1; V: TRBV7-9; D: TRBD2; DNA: TGTGCCAGCAGCTTAGGGCCCTCGCTAGCGGGGGATTACAATGAGCAGTTCTTC; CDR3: CASSLGPSLAGDYNEQFF
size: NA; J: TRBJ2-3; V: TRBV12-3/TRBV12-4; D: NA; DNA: TGTGCCAGCAGTTTTTCCCTAGAAACAGATACGCAGTATTTT; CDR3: CASSFSLETDTQYF
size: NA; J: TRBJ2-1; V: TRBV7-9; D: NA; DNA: TGTGCCAGCAGCCTCCCCTTGGGGGACAATGAGCAGTTCTTC; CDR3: CASSLPLGDNEQFF
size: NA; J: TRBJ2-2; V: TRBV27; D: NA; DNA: TGTGCCAGCAGCGACCCGGGAGCCCACACCGGGGAGCTGTTTTTT; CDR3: CASSDPGAHTGELFF
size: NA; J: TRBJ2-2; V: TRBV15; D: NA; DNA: TGTGCCACCAGCAGGACTTCAGGCGGGGAGCTGTTTTTT; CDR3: CATSRTSGGELFF
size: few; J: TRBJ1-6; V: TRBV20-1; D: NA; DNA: TGCAGTGCTAGTGTTCGTGGGGGGGAGTCGTCACCCCTCCACTTT; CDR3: CSASVRGGESSPLHF
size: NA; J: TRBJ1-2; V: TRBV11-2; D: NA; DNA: TGTGCCAGCAGCTTAACCGACGGGCCCTATGGCTACACCTTC; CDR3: CASSLTDGPYGYTF
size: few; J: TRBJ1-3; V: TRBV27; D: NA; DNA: TGTGCCAGCAGTCCGCTCCGGGTACAGGGCCTATCATCTGGAAACACCATATATTTT; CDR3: CASSPLRVQGLSSGNTIYF
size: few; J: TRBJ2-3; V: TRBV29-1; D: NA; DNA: TGCAGCGTTGTGAGGCGGGGCGGTGTGACAGATACGCAGTATTTT; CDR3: CSVVRRGGVTDTQYF
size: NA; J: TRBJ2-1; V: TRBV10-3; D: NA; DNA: TGTGCCATCATGTCTGTCAACTCCTACAATGAGCAGTTCTTC; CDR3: CAIMSVNSYNEQFF
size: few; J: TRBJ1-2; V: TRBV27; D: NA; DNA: TGTGCCAGCAGTTTATCCTCTCAGATCTCAAGGACCGACCTCTATGGCTACACCTTC; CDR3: CASSLSSQISRTDLYGYTF
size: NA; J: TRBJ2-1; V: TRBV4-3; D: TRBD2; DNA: TGCGCCAGCAGCCAAGATCCCCTACTAGCGGGAAAGTTCTTC; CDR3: CASSQDPLLAGKFF
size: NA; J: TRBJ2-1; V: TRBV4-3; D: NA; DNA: TGCGCCAGCAGCCGGAGCAGATCCGGAGCCAATGAGCAGTTCTTC; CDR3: CASSRSRSGANEQFF
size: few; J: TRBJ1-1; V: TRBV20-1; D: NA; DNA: TGCAGTGGCAGATGGCAGACGAACACTGAAGCTTTCTTT; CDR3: CSGRWQTNTEAFF
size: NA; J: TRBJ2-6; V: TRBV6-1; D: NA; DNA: TGTGCCAGCAGCGGGGGGCGATCTGGGGCCAACGTCCTGACTTTC; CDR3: CASSGGRSGANVLTF